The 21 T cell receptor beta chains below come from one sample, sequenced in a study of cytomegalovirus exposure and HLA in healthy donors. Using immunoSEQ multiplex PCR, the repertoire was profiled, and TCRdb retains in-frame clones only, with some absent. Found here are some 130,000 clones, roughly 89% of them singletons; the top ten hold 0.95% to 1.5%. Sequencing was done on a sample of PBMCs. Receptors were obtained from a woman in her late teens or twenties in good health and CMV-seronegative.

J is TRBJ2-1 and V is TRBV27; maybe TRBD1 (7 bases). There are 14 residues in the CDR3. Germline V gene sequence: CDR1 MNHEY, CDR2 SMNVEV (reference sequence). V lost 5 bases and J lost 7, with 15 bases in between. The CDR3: CASSPPGGLNEQFF. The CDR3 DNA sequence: TGTGCCAGCAGTCCCCCAGGGGGGCTGAATGAGCAGTTCTTC.

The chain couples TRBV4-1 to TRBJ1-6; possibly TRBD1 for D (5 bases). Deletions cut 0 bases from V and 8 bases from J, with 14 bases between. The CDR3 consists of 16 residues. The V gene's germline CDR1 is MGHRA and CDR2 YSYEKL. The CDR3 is CASSQEWRGTYSPLHF. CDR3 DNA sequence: TGCGCCAGCAGCCAAGAGTGGCGGGGGACTTATTCACCCCTCCACTTT.

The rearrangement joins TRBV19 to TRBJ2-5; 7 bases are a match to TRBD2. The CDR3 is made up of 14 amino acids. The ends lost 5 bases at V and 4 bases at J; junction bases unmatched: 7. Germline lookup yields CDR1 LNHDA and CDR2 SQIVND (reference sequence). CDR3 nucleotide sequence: TGTGCCAGTAGTGCAGCGGGAAGCAGAGAGACCCAGTACTTC. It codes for CASSAAGSRETQYF.

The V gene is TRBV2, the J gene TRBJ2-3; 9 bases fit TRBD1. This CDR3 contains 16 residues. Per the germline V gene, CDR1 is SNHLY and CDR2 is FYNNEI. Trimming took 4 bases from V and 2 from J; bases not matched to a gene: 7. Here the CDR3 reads CASSGRGQGNTDTQYF. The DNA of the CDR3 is TGTGCCAGCAGTGGTCGGGGACAGGGAAACACAGATACGCAGTATTTT.

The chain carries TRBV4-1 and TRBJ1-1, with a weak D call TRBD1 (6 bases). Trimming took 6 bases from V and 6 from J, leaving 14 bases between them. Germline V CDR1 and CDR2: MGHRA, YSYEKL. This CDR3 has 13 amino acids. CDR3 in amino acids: CASRSGARAEAFF. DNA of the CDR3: TGCGCCAGCAGATCAGGGGCGAGGGCTGAAGCTTTCTTT.

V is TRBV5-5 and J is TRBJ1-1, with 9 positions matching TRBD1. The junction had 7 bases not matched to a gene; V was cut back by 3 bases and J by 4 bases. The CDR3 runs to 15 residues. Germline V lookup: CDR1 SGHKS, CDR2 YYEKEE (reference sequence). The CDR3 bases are TGTGCCAGCAGCTCGTACAGGGGGCGGCCCACTGAAGCTTTCTTT. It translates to CASSSYRGRPTEAFF.

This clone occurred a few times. The CDR3 DNA follows: TGTGCCAGCAGCCTTGTCGACACCGGGGAGCTGTTTTTT. It translates to CASSLVDTGELFF. J is TRBJ2-2 and V is TRBV14; no clear D gene. Germline V gene data show CDR1 as SGHDN and CDR2 as FVKESK. The CDR3 runs to 13 residues. With 4 bases removed from V and 3 bases from J, the gap between germline ends came to 6 bases.

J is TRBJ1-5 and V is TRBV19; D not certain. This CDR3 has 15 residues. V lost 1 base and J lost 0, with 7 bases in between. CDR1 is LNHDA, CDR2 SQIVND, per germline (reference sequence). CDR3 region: CASSIGGYSNQPQHF. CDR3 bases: TGTGCCAGTAGTATAGGAGGCTATAGCAATCAGCCCCAGCATTTT.

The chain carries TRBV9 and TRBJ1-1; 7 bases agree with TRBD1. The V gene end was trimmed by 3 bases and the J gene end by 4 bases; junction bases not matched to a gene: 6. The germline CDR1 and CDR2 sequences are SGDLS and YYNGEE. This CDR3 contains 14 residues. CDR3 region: CASSGQGVGTEAFF. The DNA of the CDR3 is TGTGCCAGCAGCGGCCAGGGGGTCGGCACTGAAGCTTTCTTT.

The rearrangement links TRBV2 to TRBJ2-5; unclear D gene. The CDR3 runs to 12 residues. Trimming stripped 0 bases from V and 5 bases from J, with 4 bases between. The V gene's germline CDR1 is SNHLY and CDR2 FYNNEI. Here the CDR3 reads CASSEARETQYF. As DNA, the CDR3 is TGTGCCAGCAGTGAAGCACGGGAGACCCAGTACTTC.

CDR3 nucleotide sequence: TGTGCCAGCAGTCTGACATGGAAACAGGGGGCGGGTAAAGAGCAGTACTTC. Protein sequence: CASSLTWKQGAGKEQYF. J is TRBJ2-7 and V is TRBV28; 9 bases fit TRBD1. This CDR3 contains 17 residues. J lost 7 bases, V lost 5 bases, and 18 bases had no gene match. Germline CDR1 reads MDHEN; CDR2 reads SYDVKM.

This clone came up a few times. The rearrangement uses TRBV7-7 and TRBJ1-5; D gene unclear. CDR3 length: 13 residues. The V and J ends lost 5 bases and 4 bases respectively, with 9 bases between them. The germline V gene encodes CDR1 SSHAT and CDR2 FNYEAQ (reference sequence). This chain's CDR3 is CASSPQPNQPQHF. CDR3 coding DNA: TGTGCCAGCAGCCCACAACCAAATCAGCCCCAGCATTTT.

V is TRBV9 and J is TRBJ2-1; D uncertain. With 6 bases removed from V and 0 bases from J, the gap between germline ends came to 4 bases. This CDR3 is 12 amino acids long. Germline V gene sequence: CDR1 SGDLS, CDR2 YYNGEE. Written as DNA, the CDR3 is TGTGCCAGCACCGGCTCCTACAATGAGCAGTTCTTC. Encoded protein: CASTGSYNEQFF.

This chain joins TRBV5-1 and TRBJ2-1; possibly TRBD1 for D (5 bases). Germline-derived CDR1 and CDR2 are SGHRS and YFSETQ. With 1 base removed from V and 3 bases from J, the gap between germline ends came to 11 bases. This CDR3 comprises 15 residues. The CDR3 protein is CASSLLQGFYNEQFF. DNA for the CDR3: TGCGCCAGCAGCTTGTTGCAGGGATTCTACAATGAGCAGTTCTTC. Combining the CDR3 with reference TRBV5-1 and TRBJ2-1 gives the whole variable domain KAGVTQTPRYLIKTRGQQVTLSCSPISGHRSVSWYQQTPGQGLQFLFEYFSETQRNKGNFPGRFSGRQFSNSRSEMNVSTLELGDSALYLCASSLLQGFYNEQFFGPGTRLTVL.

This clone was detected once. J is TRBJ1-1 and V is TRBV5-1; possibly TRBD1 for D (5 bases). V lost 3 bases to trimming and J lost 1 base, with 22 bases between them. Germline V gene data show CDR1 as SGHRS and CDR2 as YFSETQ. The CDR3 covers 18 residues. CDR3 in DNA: TGCGCCAGCAGCTGGGAGGTTTTGTCAGGGTGGCAGAACACTGAAGCTTTCTTT. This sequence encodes CASSWEVLSGWQNTEAFF.

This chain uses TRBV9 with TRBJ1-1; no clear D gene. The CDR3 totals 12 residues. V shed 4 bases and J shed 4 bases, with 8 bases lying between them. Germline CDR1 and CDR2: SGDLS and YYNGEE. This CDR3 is CASSPRSTEAFF. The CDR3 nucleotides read TGTGCCAGCAGCCCTAGGAGCACTGAAGCTTTCTTT.

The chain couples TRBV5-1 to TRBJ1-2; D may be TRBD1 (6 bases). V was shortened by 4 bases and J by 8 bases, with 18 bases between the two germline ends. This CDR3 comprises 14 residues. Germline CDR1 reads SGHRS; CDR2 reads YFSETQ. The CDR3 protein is CASSDQTGTIGYTF. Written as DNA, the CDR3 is TGCGCCAGCAGCGATCAGACAGGCACTATAGGCTACACCTTC. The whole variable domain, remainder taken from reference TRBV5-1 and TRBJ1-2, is KAGVTQTPRYLIKTRGQQVTLSCSPISGHRSVSWYQQTPGQGLQFLFEYFSETQRNKGNFPGRFSGRQFSNSRSEMNVSTLELGDSALYLCASSDQTGTIGYTFGSGTRLTVV.

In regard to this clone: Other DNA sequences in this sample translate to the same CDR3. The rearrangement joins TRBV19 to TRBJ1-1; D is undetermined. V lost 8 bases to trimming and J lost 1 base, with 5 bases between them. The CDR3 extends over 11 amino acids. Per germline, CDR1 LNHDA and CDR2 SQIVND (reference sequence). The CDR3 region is CASRRNTEAFF. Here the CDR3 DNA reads TGTGCCAGTCGGAGGAACACTGAAGCTTTCTTT.

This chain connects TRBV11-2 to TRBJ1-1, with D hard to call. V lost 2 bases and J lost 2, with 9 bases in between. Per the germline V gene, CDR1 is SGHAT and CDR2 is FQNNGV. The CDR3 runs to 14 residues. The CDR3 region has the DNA TGTGCCAGCAGCTTATTCTATAAAAACACTGAAGCTTTCTTT. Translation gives CASSLFYKNTEAFF.

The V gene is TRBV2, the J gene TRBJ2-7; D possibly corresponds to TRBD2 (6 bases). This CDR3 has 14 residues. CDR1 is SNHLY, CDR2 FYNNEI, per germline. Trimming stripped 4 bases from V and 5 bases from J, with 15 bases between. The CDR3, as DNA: TGTGCCAGCAGTGCGGCGGGGCGAAGGGACGAGCAGTACTTC. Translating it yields CASSAAGRRDEQYF.

The CDR3: CASSLAVGNNYGYTF. In DNA form, the CDR3 reads TGTGCCAGCAGCCTGGCAGTCGGGAATAACTATGGCTACACCTTC. The gene calls are TRBV9 and TRBJ1-2; D not certain. Per germline, CDR1 SGDLS and CDR2 YYNGEE. The CDR3 length is 15 residues. Trimming removed 4 bases at V and 1 base at J, with 14 bases between.